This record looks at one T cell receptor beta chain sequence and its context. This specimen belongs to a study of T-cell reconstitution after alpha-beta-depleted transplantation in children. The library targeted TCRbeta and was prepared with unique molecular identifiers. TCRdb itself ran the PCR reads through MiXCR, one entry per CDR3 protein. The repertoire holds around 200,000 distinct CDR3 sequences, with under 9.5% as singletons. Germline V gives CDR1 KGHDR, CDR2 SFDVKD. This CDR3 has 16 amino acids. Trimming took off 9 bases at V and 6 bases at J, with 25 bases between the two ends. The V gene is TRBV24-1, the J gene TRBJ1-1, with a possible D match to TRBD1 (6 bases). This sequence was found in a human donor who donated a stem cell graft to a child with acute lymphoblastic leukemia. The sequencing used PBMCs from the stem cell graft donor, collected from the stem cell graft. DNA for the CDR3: TGTGCCACCCCGCGGGGAACCAGGGGAATGAGCTCTGAAGCTTTCTTT. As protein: CATPRGTRGMSSEAFF.